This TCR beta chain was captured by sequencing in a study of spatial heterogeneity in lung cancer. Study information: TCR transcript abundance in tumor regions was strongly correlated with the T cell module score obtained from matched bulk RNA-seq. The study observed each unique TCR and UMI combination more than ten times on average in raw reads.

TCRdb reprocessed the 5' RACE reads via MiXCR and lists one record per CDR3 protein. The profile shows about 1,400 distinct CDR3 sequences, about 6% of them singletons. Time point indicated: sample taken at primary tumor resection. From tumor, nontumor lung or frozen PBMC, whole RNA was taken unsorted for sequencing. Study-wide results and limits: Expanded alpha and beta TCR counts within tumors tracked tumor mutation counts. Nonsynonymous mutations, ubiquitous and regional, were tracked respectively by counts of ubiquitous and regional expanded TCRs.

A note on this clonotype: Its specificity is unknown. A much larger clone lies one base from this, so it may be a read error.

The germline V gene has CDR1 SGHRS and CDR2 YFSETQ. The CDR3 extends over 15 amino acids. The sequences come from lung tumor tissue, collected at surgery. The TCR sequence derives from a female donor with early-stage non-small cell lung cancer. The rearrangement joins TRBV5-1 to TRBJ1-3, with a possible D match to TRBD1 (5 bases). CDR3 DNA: TGCACCAGCAGCCCTTCGGGACGGACTGGAAACACCATATATTTT. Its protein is CTSSPSGRTGNTIYF.